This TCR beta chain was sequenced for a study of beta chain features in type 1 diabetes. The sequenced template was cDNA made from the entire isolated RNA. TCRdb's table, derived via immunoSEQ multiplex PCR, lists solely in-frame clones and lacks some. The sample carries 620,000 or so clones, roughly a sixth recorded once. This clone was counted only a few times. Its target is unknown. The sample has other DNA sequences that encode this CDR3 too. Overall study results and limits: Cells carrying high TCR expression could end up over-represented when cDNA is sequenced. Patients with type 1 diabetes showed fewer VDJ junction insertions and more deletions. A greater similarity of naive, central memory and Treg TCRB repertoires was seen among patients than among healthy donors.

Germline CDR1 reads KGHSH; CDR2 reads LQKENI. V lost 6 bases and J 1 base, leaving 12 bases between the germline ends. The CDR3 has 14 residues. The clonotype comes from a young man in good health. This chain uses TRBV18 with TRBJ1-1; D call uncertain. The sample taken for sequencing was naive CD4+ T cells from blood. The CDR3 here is CASSPLGGNTEAFF. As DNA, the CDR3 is TGTGCCAGCTCTCCGTTGGGCGGGAACACTGAAGCTTTCTTT.